Each of the 29 T cell receptor beta chains below was sequenced from the same sample in a study of CDR3 diversity in severe acne. TCRdb passed the PCR reads through MiXCR, listing each CDR3 protein once. The sample consists of roughly 93,000 distinct CDR3 sequences, under 55% of them appearing once. The sequenced sample was blood. The receptors come from a male donor with severe acne vulgaris.

Points on this clonotype: At one end, the junction sequence differs from germline, possibly due to a read error. The chain combines TRBV24-1 with TRBJ2-6, with D possibly being TRBD1 (5 bases). This CDR3 region has 17 residues. Germline loops: CDR1 KGHDR, CDR2 SFDVKD. DNA of the CDR3: TGTGCCACCAGTGATTTCGATACGTACTCTGGGGCCAGCGTCCTGACTTTC. This codes for CATSDFDTYSGASVLTF.

This rearrangement joins TRBV9 to TRBJ2-5; D call uncertain. Per germline, CDR1 SGDLS and CDR2 YYNGEE. The CDR3 is made up of 15 amino acids. Trimming removed 0 bases at V and 2 bases at J, with 11 bases between. CDR3 DNA sequence: TGTGCCAGCAGCGTAGCGTGGGCAGGTCAAGAGACCCAGTACTTC. Translated, it gives CASSVAWAGQETQYF.

This clonotype is labeled as medium-sized. V is TRBV20-1 and J is TRBJ1-2; TRBD1 matches 8 bases. CDR1 and CDR2 from the germline V gene are DFQATT and SNEGSKA (reference sequence). CDR3 length: 16 amino acids. V shed 0 bases and J 4 bases; nucleotides not matched to a gene: 10. CDR3 DNA: TGCAGTGCTAGAGAATCGGAGGACAGGGTGAGCTATGGCTACACCTTC. Amino acid sequence: CSARESEDRVSYGYTF.

The chain joins TRBV11-2 to TRBJ2-7; 11 nucleotides agree with TRBD2. With V trimmed by 11 bases and J by 3 bases, 6 bases remained unmatched. Germline CDR1 reads SGHAT; CDR2 reads FQNNGV. The CDR3 extends over 13 amino acids. CDR3 residues: CAFLGTSGYEQYF. The CDR3 DNA reads as TGTGCCTTCTTGGGGACTAGCGGCTACGAGCAGTACTTC.

The chain employs TRBV18 and TRBJ2-2; 7 positions agree with TRBD1. The V gene's germline CDR1 is KGHSH and CDR2 LQKENI. There are 15 residues in the CDR3. J gave up 7 bases and V 4 bases, and 9 bases lay outside the gene matches. The CDR3 sequence: CASSHGTEVLGELFF. The CDR3 DNA reads TGTGCCAGCTCACACGGGACAGAAGTTCTCGGGGAGCTGTTTTTT. The complete variable domain, with remaining parts taken from reference TRBV18 and TRBJ2-2, reads NAGVMQNPRHLVRRRGQEARLRCSPMKGHSHVYWYRQLPEEGLKFMVYLQKENIIDESGMPKERFSAEFPKEGPSILRIQQVVRGDSAAYFCASSHGTEVLGELFFGEGSRLTVL.

This clonotype has ten or more counts. V usage is TRBV6-5 and J usage is TRBJ2-5; D call uncertain. The length of the CDR3 is 17 residues. Per the germline V gene, CDR1 is MNHEY and CDR2 is SVGAGI. Trimming pared 0 bases from V and 1 base from J, leaving 15 bases between. CDR3 region: CASSYSVSIGLQETQYF. The CDR3 DNA reads TGTGCCAGCAGTTACTCCGTATCAATAGGCCTCCAAGAGACCCAGTACTTC.

The rearrangement links TRBV29-1 to TRBJ1-2, with D perhaps matching TRBD1 (6 bases). V shed 3 bases and J shed 7 bases, with 12 bases lying between them. The germline gives CDR1 SQVTM, CDR2 ANQGSEA. This CDR3 is 12 amino acids long. CDR3 residues: CSVETGAVGYTF. DNA for the CDR3: TGCAGCGTTGAGACGGGGGCTGTTGGCTACACCTTC.

This clonotype was recorded at least ten times. In nucleotides, the CDR3 is TGCAGTGCTAGGTTACAGCCTAACTATGGCTACACCTTC. Protein sequence: CSARLQPNYGYTF. V and J are TRBV20-1 and TRBJ1-2; D gene unclear. V was clipped by 3 bases and J by 0 bases, with 8 bases between them. The CDR3 length is 13 residues. Looked up from germline, CDR1 is DFQATT and CDR2 is SNEGSKA (reference sequence).

This clonotype was recorded a few times. V and J are TRBV28 and TRBJ2-7, with TRBD2 matching over 12 bases. V lost 4 bases and J lost 3; bases outside the gene matches: 7. Germline V gene data show CDR1 as MDHEN and CDR2 as SYDVKM. CDR3 length: 16 residues. CDR3 DNA sequence: TGTGCCAGCAGTTCCCCCTGGGGACTAGCGGGCTACGAGCAGTACTTC. Its protein is CASSSPWGLAGYEQYF.

This clonotype was counted between two and nine times. The chain carries TRBV10-1 and TRBJ1-3; D not resolved. CDR3 length equals 9 residues. Trimming stripped 7 bases from V and 11 bases from J, with 6 bases between. Germline CDR1 is WNHNN and CDR2 is SYGVQD (reference sequence). The CDR3 spells CASKGPIYF. As DNA, the CDR3 is TGCGCCAGCAAAGGACCCATATATTTT.

The gene calls are TRBV19 and TRBJ2-2; D is uncertain. The V end was cut by 3 bases, the J end by 2 bases, with 7 bases between. This CDR3 comprises 14 residues. CDR1 is LNHDA and CDR2 is SQIVND in the germline V gene (reference sequence). The CDR3 is CASSIRPNTGELFF. Written as DNA, the CDR3 is TGTGCCAGTAGTATCCGTCCTAACACCGGGGAGCTGTTTTTT.

V usage is TRBV19 and J usage is TRBJ2-1, with TRBD1 as a possible D gene (5 bases). Germline V gene sequence: CDR1 LNHDA, CDR2 SQIVND (reference sequence). Between the trimmed V and J ends, which lost 4 bases and 3 bases, there was a span of 19 bases. The CDR3 covers 17 residues. This CDR3 reads CASSTGATSRNYNEQFF. CDR3 nucleotide sequence: TGTGCCAGTAGTACTGGGGCTACCTCGCGGAACTACAATGAGCAGTTCTTC.

This clonotype was seen at least ten times. V is TRBV27 and J is TRBJ2-7; D possibly corresponds to TRBD2 (5 bases). This CDR3 is 14 amino acids long. The V gene lost 6 bases and the J gene lost 2 bases, with 14 bases spanning the gap. Germline loops: CDR1 MNHEY, CDR2 SMNVEV (reference sequence). CDR3 coding DNA: TGTGCCAGCAGGCGGACTGAGCGAACCTACGAGCAGTACTTC. Protein sequence: CASRRTERTYEQYF.

This clonotype was seen at least ten times. The rearrangement uses TRBV20-1 and TRBJ2-1; D tentatively fits TRBD1 or TRBD2 (5 bases each). In germline, CDR1 is DFQATT, CDR2 SNEGSKA (reference sequence). The CDR3 runs to 15 residues. V was pared by 3 bases and J by 2 bases, with 14 bases between. In DNA, the CDR3 is TGCAGTGCTAGTTTTCCGGGACCCGCCTACAATGAGCAGTTCTTC. It translates to CSASFPGPAYNEQFF.

This clonotype was detected ten times or more. The chain recombines TRBV19 with TRBJ1-5; no clear D gene. Germline V gene sequence: CDR1 LNHDA, CDR2 SQIVND (reference sequence). The CDR3 covers 13 residues. Deletions cut 4 bases from V and 6 bases from J, with 10 bases between. CDR3 coding DNA: TGTGCCAGTAGTAGCCAGGATGGTCAGCCCCAGCATTTT. Protein product: CASSSQDGQPQHF. The whole variable domain, remainder taken from reference TRBV19 and TRBJ1-5, is DGGITQSPKYLFRKEGQNVTLSCEQNLNHDAMYWYRQDPGQGLRLIYYSQIVNDFQKGDIAEGYSVSREKKESFPLTVTSAQKNPTAFYLCASSSQDGQPQHFGDGTRLSIL.

By share, this clonotype ranks as medium-sized. The chain joins TRBV7-9 to TRBJ1-3; 7 positions agree with TRBD1. Per germline, CDR1 SEHNR and CDR2 FQNEAQ (reference sequence). Trimming cost V 2 bases and J 7 bases; bases outside gene matches: 2. The CDR3 length is 13 residues. CDR3 loop: CASSLRQGNTIYF. DNA for the CDR3: TGTGCCAGCAGCTTAAGACAGGGTAACACCATATATTTT.

The chain links TRBV7-9 to TRBJ2-2; TRBD2 aligns across 12 bases. The germline V gene encodes CDR1 SEHNR and CDR2 FQNEAQ (reference sequence). This CDR3 has 14 amino acids. The V segment lost 6 bases and the J segment 6 bases; nucleotides outside the gene matches: 2. CDR3 sequence reads: CASRGTSGPGELFF. CDR3 nucleotide sequence: TGTGCCAGCAGGGGGACTAGCGGGCCCGGGGAGCTGTTTTTT.

This clonotype showed up many times. At one of its ends the junction is not consistent with the germline gene, which may arise from a read error. The V call is TRBV20-1, the J call TRBJ2-7; D not resolved. The CDR3 contains 12 residues. From germline, CDR1 is DFQATT and CDR2 SNEGSKA (reference sequence). DNA of the CDR3: TGCAGTGCGAGAGACCGGTCCTACGAGCAGTACTTC. This gives the protein CSARDRSYEQYF.

The chain couples TRBV29-1 to TRBJ1-1; unclear D gene. CDR3 length: 13 residues. The V end lost 1 base, the J end lost 3 bases, and 9 bases lay between the germline ends. From germline, CDR1 is SQVTM and CDR2 ANQGSEA. This chain's CDR3 is CSVEAGRDTEAFF. The CDR3 coding sequence is TGCAGCGTTGAAGCGGGGAGGGACACTGAAGCTTTCTTT. Drawing the rest from reference TRBV29-1 and TRBJ1-1, the complete variable domain is SAVISQKPSRDICQRGTSLTIQCQVDSQVTMMFWYRQQPGQSLTLIATANQGSEATYESGFVIDKFPISRPNLTFSTLTVSNMSPEDSSIYLCSVEAGRDTEAFFGQGTRLTVV.

Ten or more counts support this clonotype. A much bigger clone sits one base away, suggesting this may be a read error. The chain employs TRBV4-2 and TRBJ1-2, with D possibly TRBD1 on 6 matching bases. The germline V gene encodes CDR1 LGHNA and CDR2 YNFKEQ. The CDR3 totals 14 residues. CDR3 protein: CASSQERTGRGYAF. DNA for the CDR3: TGTGCCAGCAGCCAAGAAAGAACAGGGAGAGGCTACGCCTTC.

V is TRBV25-1 and J is TRBJ2-2; D is perhaps TRBD2 (6 bases). Germline-derived CDR1 and CDR2 are MGHDK and SYGVNS. The CDR3 spans 14 residues. V lost 7 bases to trimming and J lost 1 base, with 10 bases between them. The CDR3 reads CASIGTLNTGELFF. The DNA of the CDR3 is TGTGCCAGCATCGGGACTTTGAACACCGGGGAGCTGTTTTTT.

Notes on this clonotype: The junction and the germline gene differ at one end; a read error may be behind it. The chain employs TRBV7-6 and TRBJ2-2; D may be TRBD2 (6 bases). CDR1 SGHVS and CDR2 FNYEAQ come from the germline V gene. This CDR3 is 16 amino acids long. CDR3 bases: TGCGCCAGCAGCCCCCAAGCGGGCTCGAACACCGGGGAGCTGTTTTTT. This codes for CASSPQAGSNTGELFF.

J is TRBJ2-7 and V is TRBV5-1, with 13 nucleotides matching TRBD2. The CDR3 sequence is 14 residues long. V lost 4 bases and J lost 4; bases outside the gene matches: 2. CDR1 and CDR2 from the germline V gene are SGHRS and YFSETQ. Written as DNA, the CDR3 is TGCGCCAGCAGCCCGGGACTAGCGGGATACGAGCAGTACTTC. Translated: CASSPGLAGYEQYF.

The rearrangement links TRBV10-3 to TRBJ1-5, with D tentatively TRBD1 (5 bases). With 10 bases removed from V and 0 bases from J, the gap between germline ends came to 16 bases. This CDR3 has 15 residues. Germline lookup yields CDR1 ENHRY and CDR2 SYGVKD. CDR3 region: CASSPGPSSNQPQHF. CDR3 sequence (DNA): TGTGCCAGCAGCCCGGGACCTAGTAGCAATCAGCCCCAGCATTTT.

The chain combines TRBV5-4 with TRBJ2-7, with 14 bases fitting TRBD2. With 0 bases clipped from V and 3 bases from J, the junction kept 5 bases outside the gene matches. This CDR3 contains 17 residues. The germline gives CDR1 SGHNT, CDR2 YYREEE (reference sequence). CDR3 in amino acids: CASSLAGTSGSFYEQYF. The CDR3 DNA reads TGTGCCAGCAGCTTGGCCGGGACTAGCGGGAGCTTCTACGAGCAGTACTTC.

Only a few counts were recorded for this clonotype. The chain carries TRBV28 and TRBJ2-5, with D perhaps assigned TRBD1 or TRBD2 (6 bases each). The CDR3 sequence is 15 residues long. Germline V gene sequence: CDR1 MDHEN, CDR2 SYDVKM. The V gene lost 1 base and the J gene lost 5 bases, with 14 bases spanning the gap. The CDR3, as DNA: TGTGCCAGCAGTTTATTGCCAGGGGCGGGGGAGACCCAGTACTTC. Encoded protein: CASSLLPGAGETQYF.

Remarks on this clonotype: An end of the junction differs from the germline gene, which may be a read error. This chain links TRBV4-1 with TRBJ2-1; weak D call: TRBD2 (6 bases). Germline V gives CDR1 MGHRA, CDR2 YSYEKL. This CDR3 is built from 16 residues. This CDR3 reads CASSQLAPVSCNEQFF. In nucleotides, the CDR3 is TGCGCCAGCAGCCAACTAGCGCCGGTCTCCTGCAATGAGCAGTTCTTC.

This clonotype was picked up many times. The chain employs TRBV5-1 and TRBJ1-2, with D uncertain. The CDR3 is 15 amino acids. Germline V gene lookup returns CDR1 SGHRS and CDR2 YFSETQ. Trimming left V 0 bases short and J 0 bases short, with 9 bases between. The CDR3 reads CASSLEGEANYGYTF. The CDR3 bases are TGCGCCAGCAGCTTGGAAGGAGAAGCTAACTATGGCTACACCTTC.

This clonotype was seen ten or more times. The chain links TRBV19 to TRBJ1-2, with 7 bases aligning to TRBD1. V shed 5 bases, J shed 7 bases, and the junction held 4 bases outside the gene matches. Germline V gene lookup returns CDR1 LNHDA and CDR2 SQIVND (reference sequence). The CDR3 extends over 12 amino acids. In DNA, the CDR3 is TGTGCCAGTAGTCGACAGGGCTCTGGCTACACCTTC. It translates to CASSRQGSGYTF.